The next 26 T cell receptor beta chains were all read from a single sample in a study of T cells in Graves' hyperthyroidism and ophthalmopathy. TCR beta CDR3 regions were amplified from RNA. First-round RT-PCR of the TCR CDR3 relied on the HTBI primer set. TCRdb used MiXCR to reprocess the multiplex PCR reads, holding one entry per CDR3 protein. The sample has about 570,000 distinct CDR3 sequences; around 45% are singletons. Sequenced sample: peripheral blood or thyroid tissue (not recorded which). These receptors were collected from an adult woman with Graves' disease, either hyperthyroidism or ophthalmopathy (not recorded which).

This clonotype was found many times. This sequence joins TRBV7-9 and TRBJ1-2; D not resolved. The germline V and J ends were trimmed by 2 bases and 1 base, with 14 bases remaining between them. The CDR3 extends over 16 amino acids. Germline V gene data show CDR1 as SEHNR and CDR2 as FQNEAQ (reference sequence). The CDR3 DNA reads as TGTGCCAGCAGCTTAAGTAGTGAAGAACTTAACTATGGCTACACCTTC. Residues: CASSLSSEELNYGYTF.

This clonotype was counted at least ten times. The CDR3, as DNA: TGCAGTGCGGGCCGGGGGGCCGGGGAGCTGTTTTTT. Protein product: CSAGRGAGELFF. The V and J genes are TRBV20-1 and TRBJ2-2; TRBD2 matches at 7 bases. The CDR3 totals 12 residues. Trimming at V came to 6 bases and at J to 6 bases, leaving 4 bases not matched to a gene. In germline, CDR1 is DFQATT, CDR2 SNEGSKA (reference sequence).

This clonotype was detected only a few times. This chain links TRBV7-3 with TRBJ1-5; 10 bases are a match to TRBD1. The CDR3 sequence is 16 residues long. Germline CDR1 and CDR2: SGHTA and FQGTGA. The V and J ends lost 5 bases and 5 bases, in that order; junction bases with no gene match: 9. CDR3 DNA sequence: TGTGCCAGCAGCCTAAGACAGGGGGCGAAGCATCAGCCCCAGCATTTT. This gives the protein CASSLRQGAKHQPQHF.

In its sample, this clonotype was seen a few times. The J gene is TRBJ2-6, the V gene TRBV25-1; D unresolved. Germline loops: CDR1 MGHDK, CDR2 SYGVNS. This CDR3 region has 15 residues. Trimming shortened V by 6 bases and J by 0 bases, and 9 bases separated the two germline ends. The CDR3 loop is CASRPGFSGANVLTF. The CDR3 DNA reads TGTGCCAGCAGGCCAGGATTCTCTGGGGCCAACGTCCTGACTTTC.

This clonotype was counted only a few times. The CDR3 loop is CASSKATNEKLFF. For the CDR3, the DNA is TGTGCCAGCAGCAAGGCAACTAATGAAAAACTGTTTTTT. The gene calls are TRBV7-2 and TRBJ1-4; D is ambiguous. The V and J ends lost 5 bases and 0 bases respectively, with 4 bases between them. The CDR3 extends over 13 amino acids. Looked up from germline, CDR1 is SGHTA and CDR2 is FQGNSA.

This clonotype appeared many times. This chain links TRBV7-9 with TRBJ1-1; D is undetermined. V lost 3 bases and J lost 7, with 12 bases in between. CDR3 length: 13 residues. CDR1 and CDR2 from the germline V gene are SEHNR and FQNEAQ (reference sequence). CDR3 sequence: CASSLEVWYEAFF. DNA for the CDR3: TGTGCCAGCAGCTTGGAGGTCTGGTATGAAGCTTTCTTT.

The V call is TRBV29-1, the J call TRBJ1-1; 9 nucleotides line up with TRBD1. The germline gives CDR1 SQVTM, CDR2 ANQGSEA. The CDR3 is 13 residues long. V lost 6 bases, J lost 6 bases, and 8 bases stayed unmatched. This CDR3 reads CSVHPGQGPEAFF. The CDR3 DNA sequence: TGCAGCGTACATCCGGGACAGGGCCCTGAAGCTTTCTTT.

In DNA form, the CDR3 reads TGTGCCAGCAATAGCGGGAGGAGCCGAGAGACCCAGTACTTC. Amino acid sequence: CASNSGRSRETQYF. The V gene is TRBV11-2, the J gene TRBJ2-5; 10 bases are a match to TRBD2. The CDR3 runs to 14 residues. The ends lost 7 bases at V and 4 bases at J; junction bases unmatched: 6. Germline V lookup: CDR1 SGHAT, CDR2 FQNNGV.

V and J are TRBV5-1 and TRBJ1-6; TRBD1 agrees at 7 bases. Looked up from germline, CDR1 is SGHRS and CDR2 is YFSETQ. The CDR3 spans 16 residues. The trim removed 0 bases at V and 5 bases at J, leaving 5 bases unmatched. CDR3 sequence (DNA): TGCGCCAGCAGCTTGGGACAGGGCAACGATAATTCACCCCTCCACTTT. Its protein is CASSLGQGNDNSPLHF.

There are many counts of this clonotype. The V gene is TRBV6-6, the J gene TRBJ1-4, with D perhaps TRBD1 (6 bases). Germline CDR1 and CDR2: MNHNY and SVGAGI (reference sequence). The V end lost 6 bases, the J end lost 4 bases, and 15 bases lay between the germline ends. This CDR3 contains 15 residues. CDR3 sequence reads: CASSGVGGYNEKLFF. The CDR3 coding sequence is TGTGCCAGCAGCGGTGTCGGGGGCTATAATGAAAAACTGTTTTTT.

This clonotype came up a few times. The V and J genes are TRBV15 and TRBJ1-5; 12 bases align to TRBD1. V trimming: 0 bases; J trimming: 0 bases; junction bases outside the gene matches: 9. The CDR3 has 20 residues. From germline, CDR1 is LNHNV and CDR2 YYDKDF (reference sequence). The CDR3 DNA sequence: TGTGCCACCAGCAGAGATCTACGGGGACAGGGGGCTGGTAGCAATCAGCCCCAGCATTTT. Its protein product is CATSRDLRGQGAGSNQPQHF.

The chain is built from TRBV7-9 and TRBJ1-2, with D possibly TRBD1 on 6 matching bases. Germline V gene lookup returns CDR1 SEHNR and CDR2 FQNEAQ (reference sequence). Trimming shortened V by 4 bases and J by 3 bases, and 12 bases separated the two germline ends. This CDR3 spans 14 amino acids. CDR3: CASSSRAGDYGYTF. CDR3 in DNA: TGTGCCAGCAGCTCCAGGGCAGGGGACTATGGCTACACCTTC.

The chain recombines TRBV19 with TRBJ2-6; 11 nucleotides line up with TRBD2. Germline V gene lookup returns CDR1 LNHDA and CDR2 SQIVND (reference sequence). CDR3 length: 19 residues. V shed 5 bases, J shed 0 bases, and the junction held 9 bases outside the gene matches. CDR3 DNA sequence: TGTGCCAGTAGTCCCTATGGACTAGCGGGCAACTCTGGGGCCAACGTCCTGACTTTC. The encoded protein is CASSPYGLAGNSGANVLTF.

This clonotype was seen repeatedly, ten times or more. This rearrangement joins TRBV9 to TRBJ2-5; TRBD2 might be the D (6 bases). This CDR3 region has 14 residues. Trimming left V 0 bases short and J 4 bases short, with 10 bases between. From germline, CDR1 is SGDLS and CDR2 YYNGEE. CDR3 coding DNA: TGTGCCAGCAGCGTAGACGGGGGAGCAGAGACCCAGTACTTC. Encoded protein: CASSVDGGAETQYF.

CDR3 region: CAIRGQGSPYGYTF. The CDR3 DNA reads as TGTGCCATCAGGGGACAGGGTTCGCCCTATGGCTACACCTTC. This chain uses TRBV10-3 with TRBJ1-2, with 9 bases that match TRBD1. The CDR3 is 14 residues long. V was pared by 6 bases and J by 4 bases, with 6 bases of the junction left unmatched. Looked up from germline, CDR1 is ENHRY and CDR2 is SYGVKD.

This chain uses TRBV2 with TRBJ2-7; 8 bases fit TRBD1. This CDR3 is 15 amino acids long. From germline, CDR1 is SNHLY and CDR2 FYNNEI. Unmatched junction bases numbered 14, after V lost 6 bases and J lost 7 bases. The CDR3 DNA sequence: TGTGCCAGCAGCGGATCAGGGGGCGGATTTTTGGAGCAGTACTTC. This gives the protein CASSGSGGGFLEQYF.

V is TRBV7-2 and J is TRBJ2-5; 7 bases are a match to TRBD1. Matching the DNA end better, TRBJ2-4 makes the J call doubtful. The CDR3 loop spans 13 amino acids. CDR1 is SGHTA and CDR2 is FQGNSA in the germline V gene. The CDR3 DNA sequence: TGTGCCAGCAGCTTAAGACAGGGCGGCATTCAGTACTTC. Its protein is CASSLRQGGIQYF.

This chain links TRBV29-1 with TRBJ2-5; 7 bases line up with TRBD2. This CDR3 has 13 amino acids. Unmatched junction bases numbered 9, after V lost 6 bases and J lost 5 bases. Germline-derived CDR1 and CDR2 are SQVTM and ANQGSEA. The DNA of the CDR3 is TGCAGCGTGGGAGATTTGCGGGGGGAGACCCAGTACTTC. Its protein is CSVGDLRGETQYF. Full variable domain (outside the CDR3, taken from reference TRBV29-1 and TRBJ2-5): SAVISQKPSRDICQRGTSLTIQCQVDSQVTMMFWYRQQPGQSLTLIATANQGSEATYESGFVIDKFPISRPNLTFSTLTVSNMSPEDSSIYLCSVGDLRGETQYFGPGTRLLVL.

The J gene is TRBJ2-6, the V gene TRBV19; a weak D match, TRBD1 (5 bases). Germline CDR1 reads LNHDA; CDR2 reads SQIVND (reference sequence). V lost 6 bases to trimming and J lost 0 bases, with 9 bases between them. This CDR3 is 15 amino acids long. The CDR3 coding sequence is TGTGCCAGTAGATACAGGTTCTCTGGGGCCAACGTCCTGACTTTC. Its protein product is CASRYRFSGANVLTF.

J is TRBJ1-5 and V is TRBV7-2, with D possibly being TRBD1 (6 bases). CDR1 is SGHTA, CDR2 FQGNSA, per germline. The CDR3 extends over 13 amino acids. Trimming shortened V by 5 bases and J by 7 bases, and 12 bases separated the two germline ends. Here the CDR3 DNA reads TGTGCCAGCAGCCCTGGACAGTCCCAGCCCCAGCATTTT. It codes for CASSPGQSQPQHF.

The rearrangement joins TRBV7-8 to TRBJ2-7, with D possibly being TRBD2 (5 bases). The germline V gene encodes CDR1 SGHVS and CDR2 FQNEAQ. This CDR3 contains 16 residues. V lost 1 base and J lost 0, with 13 bases in between. CDR3 coding DNA: TGTGCCAGCAGCTTAGGCGGGCCCCTAGGCTCCTACGAGCAGTACTTC. This translates into CASSLGGPLGSYEQYF.

Comments on this clonotype: A read error is possible here, since a much larger clone lies one base away. J is TRBJ2-7 and V is TRBV5-4; D gene uncertain. CDR3 length equals 13 residues. The germline gives CDR1 SGHNT, CDR2 YYREEE (reference sequence). CDR3 DNA: TGTGCCAGCAGCTTGGGGCGGTACTACGAGCAGTGCTTC. This gives the protein CASSLGRYYEQCF.

The chain uses TRBV20-1 and TRBJ1-6; the D gene is possibly TRBD1 (5 bases). V dropped 5 bases and J dropped 0 bases, with 8 bases sitting between them. CDR1 and CDR2 (germline): DFQATT, SNEGSKA (reference sequence). This CDR3 region has 14 residues. CDR3 loop: CSAAGSSYNSPLHF. The CDR3, as DNA: TGCAGTGCTGCAGGGAGCTCCTATAATTCACCCCTCCACTTT.

This clonotype was recorded many times. The chain combines TRBV7-9 with TRBJ1-4; D gene uncertain. This CDR3 is 14 amino acids long. The germline CDR1 and CDR2 sequences are SEHNR and FQNEAQ (reference sequence). Trimming took 3 bases from V and 6 from J, leaving 11 bases between them. The CDR3 sequence is CASSFYLLDEKLFF. CDR3 sequence (DNA): TGTGCCAGCAGCTTTTACCTACTTGATGAAAAACTGTTTTTT.

At least ten counts were recorded for this clonotype. The chain combines TRBV10-3 with TRBJ1-3; TRBD1 might be the D (5 bases). The CDR3 is 12 amino acids. V lost 11 bases and J 1 base, leaving 9 bases between the germline ends. CDR1 is ENHRY, CDR2 SYGVKD, per germline. The CDR3 coding sequence is TGTGCCCTTTCAGGGTCTGGAAACACCATATATTTT. Amino acids: CALSGSGNTIYF.

This clonotype was counted ten times or more. The chain carries TRBV15 and TRBJ1-3; D is uncertain. From germline, CDR1 is LNHNV and CDR2 YYDKDF (reference sequence). With 3 bases removed from V and 4 bases from J, the gap between germline ends came to 7 bases. The CDR3 has 13 residues. CDR3: CATSSPGGNTIYF. CDR3 sequence (DNA): TGTGCCACCAGCAGTCCTGGGGGAAACACCATATATTTT.